Listed below are T cell receptor beta chains from one sample, sequenced in a study of T cell repertoires in cytomegalovirus infection. TCRdb called the reads again in MiXCR, with one record for every CDR3 protein. The data contain fewer than 550,000 distinct CDR3 sequences, 26% of them seen just once; the ten biggest clones take up 13%. Sequencing was carried out using PBMCs. All receptors come from a human donor in good health (CMV status not recorded). Some clones in this sample may be carry-over from other donors' samples. Each CDR3 is given with its conserved first and last residue. D genes are given only for firm matches. Not all rows give a size; the values are once, few, many and, for expanded clones, a class.

. | TRBJ1-1 | few | TRBV4-1 | TGCGCCAGCAGCCAAGGAGGGCTCGGGGACACTGAAGCTTTCTTT | CASSQGGLGDTEAFF
TRBD1 | TRBJ2-1 | few | TRBV28 | TGTGCCAGCACCCAGGGACAGGGAATTTCTCTCGATGAGCAGTTCTTC | CASTQGQGISLDEQFF
TRBD2 | TRBJ2-1 | . | TRBV11-2 | TGTGCCAGCAGCTTAGATTTTGGGACTACGTACGGGGATGAGCAGTTCTTC | CASSLDFGTTYGDEQFF
TRBD1 | TRBJ1-2 | . | TRBV28 | TGTGCCAGCAGCCCTGGGACAGGGGGCGAGGTTGGCTACACCTTC | CASSPGTGGEVGYTF
. | TRBJ2-3 | . | TRBV7-3 | TGTGCCAGCAGCCTTAAAATGAGCACAGATACGCAGTATTTT | CASSLKMSTDTQYF
TRBD2 | TRBJ2-3 | few | TRBV3-1 | TGTGCCAGCAGCCGAGGCAGCTTCGGGACTAGCGGGAGGGGGCCAGATACGCAGTATTTT | CASSRGSFGTSGRGPDTQYF
TRBD2 | TRBJ2-3 | once | TRBV9 | TGTGCCAGCAGCGCCTCTAGCGGGAGGGGGACAGATACGCAGTATTTT | CASSASSGRGTDTQYF
. | TRBJ2-1 | few | TRBV14 | TGTGCCAGCAGCCAGGAGGGAGAGCAGTTCTTC | CASSQEGEQFF
TRBD2 | TRBJ2-2 | . | TRBV20-1 | TGCAGTGCCCGGGGACTAGCGGCCGGGGAGCTGTTTTTT | CSARGLAAGELFF
TRBD1 | TRBJ1-4 | . | TRBV6-6 | TGTGCCAGCAGCCAGACAGGGGATGCTAATGAAAAACTGTTTTTT | CASSQTGDANEKLFF
. | TRBJ2-1 | . | TRBV19 | TGTGCCAGTAGTATCCCTCACTACCTTTACAATGAGCAGTTCTTC | CASSIPHYLYNEQFF
. | TRBJ1-2 | . | TRBV7-2 | TGTGCCAGCAGCTACACAGGGTCGGACACAGCTTATGGCTACACCTTC | CASSYTGSDTAYGYTF
TRBD1 | TRBJ1-5 | few | TRBV19 | TGTGCCAGTAGTACGGACAGGAATAGCAATCAGCCCCAGCATTTT | CASSTDRNSNQPQHF
. | TRBJ2-5 | few | TRBV5-1 | TGCGCCAGCAGCGTAAACAGGGTGCGCGAGACCCAGTACTTC | CASSVNRVRETQYF
. | TRBJ2-5 | . | TRBV7-9 | TGTGCCAGCACCGACCTAGAGACCCAGTACTTC | CASTDLETQYF
. | TRBJ1-5 | . | TRBV15 | TGTGCCACCAGCAGAGATCCGGTTTCAGATCAGCCCCAGCATTTT | CATSRDPVSDQPQHF
. | TRBJ1-5 | . | TRBV6-2/TRBV6-3 | TGTGCCAGCATCAGGGTCGGCAATCAGCCCCAGCATTTT | CASIRVGNQPQHF
. | TRBJ2-1 | few | TRBV6-2/TRBV6-3 | TGTGCCAGCAGCCCAGCTAGAGATGAGCAGTTCTTC | CASSPARDEQFF
TRBD2 | TRBJ2-1 | many | TRBV7-3 | TGTGCCAGCAGCTTAAGGGGGGGGAGGGGAAGGGGCCACAATGAGCAGTTCTTC | CASSLRGGRGRGHNEQFF
TRBD1 | TRBJ1-1 | . | TRBV9 | TGTGCCAGCACCCCGGGACAGGGGGGGATGACTGAAGCTTTCTTT | CASTPGQGGMTEAFF
. | TRBJ2-7 | . | TRBV4-1 | TGCGCCAGCAGCCCAGGACGGGGGCACTCCTACGAGCAGTACTTC | CASSPGRGHSYEQYF
. | TRBJ2-1 | . | TRBV7-4 | TGTGCCAGCAGCTTAGCGAGGATTGACAATGAGCAGTTCTTC | CASSLARIDNEQFF
. | TRBJ1-3 | . | TRBV4-1 | TGCGCCAGCAGCCAAGATCCTGCAGGGACGTTGGACACCATATATTTT | CASSQDPAGTLDTIYF
TRBD2 | TRBJ2-5 | few | TRBV6-5 | TGTGCCAGCAGGACCGCGACGGAGCGGGAGGGAGAGACCCAGTACTTC | CASRTATEREGETQYF
. | TRBJ2-7 | . | TRBV14 | TGTGCCAGCAGCCAAGGAGCCTCCTACGAGCAGTACTTC | CASSQGASYEQYF
. | TRBJ2-2 | . | TRBV6-2/TRBV6-3 | TGTGCCAGCAGCAATTCCTTCTCGACCGGGGAGCTGTTTTTT | CASSNSFSTGELFF
. | TRBJ1-2 | . | TRBV28 | TGTGCCACTCTCTCCGGACAGCGAGACTATGGCTACACCTTC | CATLSGQRDYGYTF
. | TRBJ1-1 | . | TRBV4-1 | TGCGCCAGCAGGCCTGAGGCGAACACTGAAGCTTTCTTT | CASRPEANTEAFF
TRBD1 | TRBJ2-7 | many | TRBV6-2/TRBV6-3 | TGTGCCAGCACCTGGGGACAGCTATACGAGCAGTACTTC | CASTWGQLYEQYF
TRBD1 | TRBJ2-7 | . | TRBV6-1 | TGTGCCAGCAGACAGGGGTCAGATAGCGAGCAGTACTTC | CASRQGSDSEQYF
. | TRBJ1-2 | few | TRBV28 | TGTGCCAGCCAACCCGATGCCCAGGGGAATGATGGCTACACCTTC | CASQPDAQGNDGYTF
TRBD2 | TRBJ2-3 | few | TRBV15 | TGTGCCACCAGCAGGGGTGACTATAGCGGGCCTAGCACAGATACGCAGTATTTT | CATSRGDYSGPSTDTQYF
TRBD1 | TRBJ1-1 | few | TRBV7-4 | TGTGCCAGCAGCTCCGGACCCTCAGGGGGCTTGGGGACTGAAGCTTTCTTT | CASSSGPSGGLGTEAFF
. | TRBJ1-2 | . | TRBV19 | TGTGCCAGTAGTATTCCGGGCCTTCTTGGCTACACCTTC | CASSIPGLLGYTF
. | TRBJ2-5 | . | TRBV30 | TGTGCCTGGAGTGCGTCCCTGGAGACCCAGTACTTC | CAWSASLETQYF
TRBD2 | TRBJ2-1 | . | TRBV7-3 | TGTGCCAGCAGCTTATTTACTAGCGGCATCAATGAGCAGTTCTTC | CASSLFTSGINEQFF
TRBD2 | TRBJ2-3 | . | TRBV4-1 | TGCGCCAGCAGTTTCACTTCTAGCGGGAGGTCAGATACGCAGTATTTT | CASSFTSSGRSDTQYF
. | TRBJ1-4 | few | TRBV27 | TGTGCCAGCAGCCCACCGGACGGCCGTAATGAAAAACTGTTTTTT | CASSPPDGRNEKLFF
TRBD1 | TRBJ1-2 | . | TRBV6-5 | TGTGCCAGCAGTTGGGACAGGGGGCACCCTCGCTATGGCTACACCTTC | CASSWDRGHPRYGYTF
. | TRBJ1-5 | few | TRBV27 | TGTGCCAGCGGGTCGGTCAGGGAGCATCAGCCCCAGCATTTT | CASGSVREHQPQHF
TRBD2 | TRBJ2-7 | few | TRBV5-4 | TGTGCCAGCAGCCCGGGACTAGCGGCACAGTACGAGCAGTACTTC | CASSPGLAAQYEQYF
. | TRBJ2-1 | few | TRBV4-1 | TGCGCCAGCAGCCCAGGGGTAGAAACGAGCTCCTACAATGAGCAGTTCTTC | CASSPGVETSSYNEQFF
. | TRBJ2-1 | few | TRBV15 | TGTGCCACCAGCCTCCAGGTGCCGGGCGGCAATGAGCAGTTCTTC | CATSLQVPGGNEQFF
TRBD1 | TRBJ2-5 | many | TRBV7-8 | TGTGCCAGCAGCTTAACAGGGGGCCTCCAAGAGACCCAGTACTTC | CASSLTGGLQETQYF
. | TRBJ2-1 | . | TRBV2 | TGTGCCAGCCGGGGAGCGGTCTCCTACAATGAGCAGTTCTTC | CASRGAVSYNEQFF
TRBD1 | TRBJ1-2 | . | TRBV4-1 | TGCGCCAGCAGCTTATCCAGGGGGACGGGGGTGGGCTACACCTTC | CASSLSRGTGVGYTF